Listed here is a single T cell receptor (beta chain). Its antigen is unknown. Blood CD8+ and CD4+ T cells underwent high-throughput TCR beta sequencing. Negative isolation yielded the CD8+ and CD4+ T cells, while FACS enriched the TEMRA cells. This sample stems from a study of CD8 T cells in Susac syndrome. At the level of the study: Sequenced Susac syndrome patients included over 5 with active disease and 8 or 9 who were in remission.

Study-wide points: None of the CD4+ T cell repertoires in Susac syndrome showed clonal expansion.

Reverse transcription of roughly 0.45 to 1 ug RNA used random hexamers. MiXCR, applied by TCRdb to the immunoSEQ multiplex PCR reads, yields one record per CDR3 protein. The repertoire has about 240,000 distinct CDR3 sequences, around 96% of them found once; the top ten carry 0.1%. CDR1 and CDR2 from the germline V gene are LNHNV and YYDKDF (reference sequence). This CDR3 is built from 15 residues. The V end lost 3 bases, the J end lost 2 bases, and 11 bases lay between the germline ends. The sample consisted of CD4+ T cells from PBMCs. The chain carries TRBV15 and TRBJ1-5, with TRBD1 as a possible D gene (5 bases). This sequence was found in a human donor with Susac syndrome. CDR3 protein: CATSSRPGRNQPQHF. As DNA, the CDR3 is TGTGCCACCAGCAGCCGGCCAGGGCGCAATCAGCCCCAGCATTTT.